Only a few counts were recorded for the clone carrying this T cell receptor beta chain. This specimen comes from a study of blood T cells in healthy people across ages. It was with a sample-barcoded 5' primer and a J-beta primer mix that a second PCR of roughly 7 to 11 cycles was run. TCRdb redid the calling of the 5' RACE reads with MiXCR, one entry per CDR3 protein. This sample has approximately 800,000 distinct CDR3 sequences, with about 62% found just once. CDR3 length: 15 amino acids. Germline CDR1 is SGDLS and CDR2 is YYNGEE. V lost 0 bases and J lost 7, with 14 bases in between. The sequencing input was blood. The receptor was derived from a young man in good health. V is TRBV9 and J is TRBJ2-1; D remains ambiguous. In DNA, the CDR3 is TGTGCCAGCAGCGTAGAAGTGGGCGTCTTGAATGAGCAGTTCTTC. It encodes CASSVEVGVLNEQFF.